One sample yielded the 14 T cell receptor beta chains listed below, sequenced in a study of cytomegalovirus exposure and HLA in healthy donors. PCR employed 60 Vbeta and 13 Jbeta primers. The table came from immunoSEQ multiplex PCR; TCRdb's copy has only in-frame clones and leaves some out. Found here are 80,000 or so clones, about 80% of them singletons; the top ten hold under 3.5%. The sequencing sample was made of PBMCs. These receptors were collected from a man aged 45-65 years in good health and CMV-seropositive.

A single count supports this clone. The CDR3 DNA reads TGCGCCAGCAGCTCTACAGGGAACTATGGCTACACCTTC. This gives the protein CASSSTGNYGYTF. The gene calls are TRBV5-1 and TRBJ1-2; D is possibly TRBD1 (6 bases). V lost 3 bases and J 2 bases, leaving 8 bases between the germline ends. CDR3 length: 13 amino acids. CDR1 and CDR2 from the germline V gene are SGHRS and YFSETQ.

This sequence joins TRBV27 and TRBJ2-1; 7 nucleotides agree with TRBD2. This CDR3 is 15 amino acids long. Germline lookup yields CDR1 MNHEY and CDR2 SMNVEV (reference sequence). V was clipped by 2 bases and J by 1 base; unmatched bases: 2. CDR3 sequence: CASSLRLASYNEQFF. Here the CDR3 DNA reads TGTGCCAGCAGTTTAAGACTAGCATCCTACAATGAGCAGTTCTTC.

The chain is built from TRBV7-6 and TRBJ1-2; 9 bases are shared with TRBD1. The V and J ends lost 2 bases and 5 bases, in that order; junction bases with no gene match: 9. The CDR3 consists of 16 residues. Germline CDR1 and CDR2: SGHVS and FNYEAQ. In nucleotides, the CDR3 is TGTGCCAGCAGCTTAAGCCCGCCGGGACAGGGATATGGCTACACCTTC. Protein: CASSLSPPGQGYGYTF.

V gene TRBV11-3 combines with J gene TRBJ2-7; 13 bases are shared with TRBD2. The CDR3 extends over 15 amino acids. Losses at the gene ends were 4 bases for V and 10 bases for J; bases not matched to a gene: 10. Germline lookup yields CDR1 SGHNT and CDR2 YENEEA. The CDR3 coding sequence is TGTGCCAGCAGCTCGGGCCGACTAGCGGGAGGCCCACAGTACTTC. Residues: CASSSGRLAGGPQYF.

Here the CDR3 reads CASSSGLAGDYEQYF. Written as DNA, the CDR3 is TGCGCCAGCAGCTCAGGACTAGCGGGGGACTACGAGCAGTACTTC. The genes are TRBV5-1 and TRBJ2-7; TRBD2 matches at 13 bases. V was pared by 3 bases and J by 3 bases, with 3 bases of the junction left unmatched. Germline V CDR1 and CDR2: SGHRS, YFSETQ. This CDR3 spans 15 amino acids.

This sequence joins TRBV28 and TRBJ2-1; the D gene is possibly TRBD2 (6 bases). The length of the CDR3 is 15 residues. V was shortened by 7 bases and J by 0 bases, with 13 bases between the two germline ends. CDR1 is MDHEN and CDR2 is SYDVKM in the germline V gene. The CDR3 DNA follows: TGTGCCAGCATTAGCCGGGAGAGCTCCTACAATGAGCAGTTCTTC. Translated: CASISRESSYNEQFF.

The chain couples TRBV2 to TRBJ1-1, with D maybe TRBD1 (6 bases). V was pared by 4 bases and J by 1 base, with 10 bases between. The CDR3 loop spans 14 amino acids. The germline gives CDR1 SNHLY, CDR2 FYNNEI. CDR3 bases: TGTGCCAGCAGTGGAGAACAGGGGAACACTGAAGCTTTCTTT. Translation gives CASSGEQGNTEAFF.

The chain couples TRBV7-3 to TRBJ2-3; a possible D gene is TRBD2 (6 bases). The CDR3 runs to 20 residues. Germline lookup yields CDR1 SGHTA and CDR2 FQGTGA. Trimming pared 3 bases from V and 3 bases from J, leaving 28 bases between. CDR3 amino acids: CASSFDYPRPDGRKTDTQYF. For the CDR3, the DNA is TGTGCCAGCAGCTTTGATTACCCCCGACCGGATGGGAGGAAGACAGATACGCAGTATTTT. The entire variable domain, with the rest obtained from reference TRBV7-3 and TRBJ2-3, is as follows: GAGVSQTPSNKVTEKGKYVELRCDPISGHTALYWYRQSLGQGPEFLIYFQGTGAADDSGLPNDRFFAVRPEGSVSTLKIQRTERGDSAVYLCASSFDYPRPDGRKTDTQYFGPGTRLTVL.

The chain joins TRBV19 to TRBJ1-5; 7 bases line up with TRBD1. This CDR3 is 18 amino acids long. Trimming took 4 bases from V and 3 from J; bases not matched to a gene: 15. Germline V gene sequence: CDR1 LNHDA, CDR2 SQIVND (reference sequence). CDR3 coding DNA: TGTGCCAGTAGTAGCATAAAGTCGGGACAGCGTAACAATCAGCCCCAGCATTTT. Translation: CASSSIKSGQRNNQPQHF.

J is TRBJ2-6 and V is TRBV19; 7 nucleotides align to TRBD2. CDR1 is LNHDA and CDR2 is SQIVND in the germline V gene (reference sequence). The CDR3 length is 15 residues. V shed 4 bases and J 3 bases; nucleotides not matched to a gene: 3. The CDR3 spells CASSNPSGGANVLTF. For the CDR3, the DNA is TGTGCCAGTAGTAATCCTAGCGGTGGGGCCAACGTCCTGACTTTC.

This clone was seen a few times. This chain uses TRBV5-1 with TRBJ2-7, with 8 bases aligning to TRBD1. The junction had 0 bases not matched to a gene; V was cut back by 0 bases and J by 4 bases. Germline CDR1 is SGHRS and CDR2 is YFSETQ. This CDR3 region has 13 residues. The CDR3 DNA reads as TGCGCCAGCAGCTTGGACAGGGGGTACGAGCAGTACTTC. Translated, it gives CASSLDRGYEQYF.

The rearrangement links TRBV27 to TRBJ1-5, with 9 positions matching TRBD1. The V gene end was trimmed by 8 bases and the J gene end by 5 bases; junction bases not matched to a gene: 7. Germline V lookup: CDR1 MNHEY, CDR2 SMNVEV (reference sequence). This CDR3 is 14 amino acids long. CDR3 sequence reads: CASGWTGEDQPQHF. For the CDR3, the DNA is TGTGCCAGCGGCTGGACAGGGGAGGATCAGCCCCAGCATTTT.

This rearrangement joins TRBV7-3 to TRBJ2-2, with TRBD2 identical over 10 bases. Losses at the gene ends were 5 bases for V and 3 bases for J; bases not matched to a gene: 3. The germline V gene has CDR1 SGHTA and CDR2 FQGTGA. This CDR3 comprises 15 residues. CDR3 amino acids: CASSQTSGYTGELFF. The DNA of the CDR3 is TGTGCCAGCAGCCAGACTAGCGGGTACACCGGGGAGCTGTTTTTT.

This clone was seen a handful of times. The chain combines TRBV30 with TRBJ1-3; TRBD1 matches at 7 bases. Germline CDR1 and CDR2: GTSNPN and SVGIG (reference sequence). This CDR3 has 11 residues. The CDR3 region is CAAGGLNTIYF. CDR3 nucleotide sequence: TGTGCGGCAGGGGGACTTAACACCATATATTTT.